Listed below are T cell receptor beta chains from one sample, sequenced in a study of metastatic and nonmetastatic thyroid tumors. TCRdb re-clonotyped the PCR reads via MiXCR. The sample yields about 13,000 clones, approximately 30% seen once. Sequenced sample: tumor tissue. These receptors came from a male donor with papillary thyroid cancer or a benign thyroid nodule (not recorded which). Some clones in this sample may be carry-over from other donors' samples. Both conserved end residues are part of each CDR3. Each record gives: D gene, clone size, V gene, J gene, CDR3 protein, CDR3 DNA. The D gene is left open where the match is weak. Where a row states a size, it is once, few, many or the class of an expanded clone; other rows omit it.

d_gene: TRBD2
abundance: once
v_gene: TRBV11-1
j_gene: TRBJ2-1
CDR3aa: CASSLGTSGSSYNEQFF
CDR3nt: TGTGCCAGCAGCTTAGGGACTAGCGGATCCTCCTACAATGAGCAGTTCTTC

d_gene: NA
abundance: NA
v_gene: TRBV20-1
j_gene: TRBJ2-3
CDR3aa: CSANGLRGASTDTQYF
CDR3nt: TGCAGTGCCAATGGTCTGCGCGGGGCTAGCACAGATACGCAGTATTTT

d_gene: NA
abundance: few
v_gene: TRBV10-3
j_gene: TRBJ1-6
CDR3aa: CAISDYSSYNSPLHF
CDR3nt: TGTGCCATCAGTGACTACAGCTCCTATAATTCACCCCTCCACTTT

d_gene: TRBD1
abundance: NA
v_gene: TRBV11-1
j_gene: TRBJ1-3
CDR3aa: CASTPSGQTSGNTIYF
CDR3nt: TGTGCCAGCACCCCGTCGGGACAGACCTCTGGAAACACCATATATTTT

d_gene: NA
abundance: NA
v_gene: TRBV20-1
j_gene: TRBJ1-2
CDR3aa: CSATQGTDYGYTF
CDR3nt: TGCAGTGCTACTCAGGGGACGGATTATGGCTACACCTTC

d_gene: NA
abundance: once
v_gene: TRBV9
j_gene: TRBJ2-6
CDR3aa: CASSVFQPGANVLTF
CDR3nt: TGTGCCAGCAGCGTATTCCAACCTGGGGCCAACGTCCTGACTTTC

d_gene: NA
abundance: NA
v_gene: TRBV12-3/TRBV12-4
j_gene: TRBJ1-1
CDR3aa: CASSFGMGGNTEAFF
CDR3nt: TGTGCCAGCAGTTTCGGAATGGGTGGGAACACTGAAGCTTTCTTT

d_gene: NA
abundance: NA
v_gene: TRBV6-6
j_gene: TRBJ2-2
CDR3aa: CASSYKDTNGELFF
CDR3nt: TGTGCCAGCAGTTATAAAGACACTAACGGGGAGCTGTTTTTT

d_gene: NA
abundance: medium-sized
v_gene: TRBV12-5
j_gene: TRBJ2-4
CDR3aa: CASGSSPGGGTGNIQYF
CDR3nt: TGTGCTAGTGGTTCATCCCCCGGAGGGGGCACCGGAAACATTCAGTACTTC

d_gene: NA
abundance: few
v_gene: TRBV2
j_gene: TRBJ2-7
CDR3aa: CASSPRQSSYEQYF
CDR3nt: TGTGCCAGCAGCCCTCGCCAGAGCTCCTACGAGCAGTACTTC

d_gene: NA
abundance: few
v_gene: TRBV6-1
j_gene: TRBJ1-1
CDR3aa: CASSEDNNQQVANTEAFF
CDR3nt: TGTGCCAGCAGTGAGGATAATAACCAACAGGTCGCGAACACTGAAGCTTTCTTT

d_gene: TRBD1
abundance: medium-sized
v_gene: TRBV19
j_gene: TRBJ1-1
CDR3aa: CASSAGTVTEAFF
CDR3nt: TGTGCCAGTAGTGCTGGGACAGTCACTGAAGCTTTCTTT

d_gene: TRBD1
abundance: once
v_gene: TRBV19
j_gene: TRBJ2-7
CDR3aa: CASSKTGTAPTYEQYF
CDR3nt: TGTGCCAGTAGTAAAACCGGGACAGCACCGACCTACGAGCAGTACTTC

d_gene: NA
abundance: NA
v_gene: TRBV7-8
j_gene: TRBJ1-5
CDR3aa: CASGQDKNSNQPQHF
CDR3nt: TGTGCCAGCGGCCAGGACAAGAACTCTAATCAGCCCCAGCATTTT

d_gene: NA
abundance: NA
v_gene: TRBV5-1
j_gene: TRBJ1-3
CDR3aa: CASSLTRGNTIYF
CDR3nt: TGCGCCAGCAGCCTGACAAGAGGCAACACAATATATTTT

d_gene: NA
abundance: NA
v_gene: TRBV2
j_gene: TRBJ2-1
CDR3aa: CASSEEPGSWDEQFF
CDR3nt: TGTGCCAGCAGTGAGGAGCCCGGGAGTTGGGATGAGCAGTTCTTC

d_gene: NA
abundance: NA
v_gene: TRBV19
j_gene: TRBJ2-1
CDR3aa: CASSRGNEQFF
CDR3nt: TGTGCCAGTAGTAGGGGCAATGAGCAGTTCTTC

d_gene: NA
abundance: NA
v_gene: TRBV7-9
j_gene: TRBJ1-2
CDR3aa: CASSLSGRGVYGYTF
CDR3nt: TGTGCCAGCAGCTTATCGGGACGCGGGGTCTATGGCTACACCTTC

d_gene: NA
abundance: few
v_gene: TRBV6-2/TRBV6-3
j_gene: TRBJ2-6
CDR3aa: CASSYDPGSFSSGANVLTF
CDR3nt: TGTGCCAGCAGTTATGATCCGGGCTCTTTTAGCTCTGGGGCCAACGTCCTGACTTTC

d_gene: NA
abundance: NA
v_gene: TRBV2
j_gene: TRBJ2-5
CDR3aa: CASTAGWETQYF
CDR3nt: TGTGCCAGCACCGCGGGGTGGGAGACCCAGTACTTC

d_gene: TRBD1
abundance: few
v_gene: TRBV2
j_gene: TRBJ1-4
CDR3aa: CASRSRDSLNEKLFF
CDR3nt: TGTGCCAGCAGGTCCCGGGACAGCCTTAATGAAAAACTGTTTTTT

d_gene: TRBD1
abundance: NA
v_gene: TRBV20-1
j_gene: TRBJ2-7
CDR3aa: CSATGTDFYEQYF
CDR3nt: TGCAGTGCTACCGGGACAGATTTCTACGAGCAGTACTTC

d_gene: NA
abundance: few
v_gene: TRBV6-5
j_gene: TRBJ2-7
CDR3aa: CASSYTEQGSYEQYF
CDR3nt: TGTGCCAGCAGTTATACGGAGCAGGGCTCCTACGAGCAGTACTTC

d_gene: TRBD2
abundance: NA
v_gene: TRBV7-2
j_gene: TRBJ2-3
CDR3aa: CASSLALGLAGGQGTQYF
CDR3nt: TGTGCCAGCAGCTTAGCCCTAGGACTAGCGGGAGGACAAGGTACGCAGTATTTT

d_gene: NA
abundance: few
v_gene: TRBV6-1
j_gene: TRBJ1-5
CDR3aa: CASSEWGFSNQPQHF
CDR3nt: TGTGCCAGCAGTGAATGGGGGTTTAGCAATCAGCCCCAGCATTTT

d_gene: NA
abundance: NA
v_gene: TRBV7-8
j_gene: TRBJ1-4
CDR3aa: CASSLLDSSEKLFF
CDR3nt: TGTGCCAGCAGCTTACTGGACAGTAGCGAAAAACTGTTTTTT

d_gene: TRBD1
abundance: NA
v_gene: TRBV7-8
j_gene: TRBJ1-6
CDR3aa: CASSFHKDRGRRSPLHF
CDR3nt: TGTGCCAGCAGCTTCCATAAGGACAGGGGGCGACGATCACCCCTCCACTTT

d_gene: NA
abundance: few
v_gene: TRBV20-1
j_gene: TRBJ1-2
CDR3aa: CSAREPGIGGYTF
CDR3nt: TGCAGTGCTAGAGAACCAGGGATCGGTGGCTACACCTTC

d_gene: TRBD2
abundance: NA
v_gene: TRBV11-2
j_gene: TRBJ2-2
CDR3aa: CASSPLAGGPRATGELFF
CDR3nt: TGTGCCAGCAGTCCACTAGCGGGAGGGCCTAGGGCCACCGGGGAGCTGTTTTTT

d_gene: NA
abundance: few
v_gene: TRBV6-1
j_gene: TRBJ2-2
CDR3aa: CASHSGSETGELFF
CDR3nt: TGTGCCAGCCACTCGGGAAGTGAAACCGGGGAGCTGTTTTTT

d_gene: NA
abundance: medium-sized
v_gene: TRBV7-9
j_gene: TRBJ2-6
CDR3aa: CASSSTGYSGANVLTF
CDR3nt: TGTGCCAGCAGCTCCACAGGTTACTCTGGGGCCAACGTCCTGACTTTC

d_gene: NA
abundance: few
v_gene: TRBV6-2/TRBV6-3
j_gene: TRBJ1-1
CDR3aa: CASSLQEIGWTEAFF
CDR3nt: TGTGCCAGCAGTCTTCAGGAAATAGGATGGACTGAAGCTTTCTTT

d_gene: NA
abundance: few
v_gene: TRBV27
j_gene: TRBJ1-6
CDR3aa: CASSWYNSPLHF
CDR3nt: TGTGCCAGCAGTTGGTATAATTCACCCCTCCACTTT

d_gene: TRBD2
abundance: NA
v_gene: TRBV6-1
j_gene: TRBJ2-7
CDR3aa: CASSELPGLAGGEQYF
CDR3nt: TGTGCCAGCAGTGAATTACCGGGACTAGCGGGAGGCGAGCAGTACTTC

d_gene: TRBD1
abundance: few
v_gene: TRBV27
j_gene: TRBJ2-1
CDR3aa: CASARDRGYNEQFF
CDR3nt: TGTGCCAGCGCCCGGGACAGGGGGTACAATGAGCAGTTCTTC

d_gene: TRBD2
abundance: medium-sized
v_gene: TRBV6-4
j_gene: TRBJ2-1
CDR3aa: CASSDSISREGPLSYNEQFF
CDR3nt: TGTGCCAGCAGTGACTCGATTTCCCGGGAGGGCCCTCTATCCTACAATGAGCAGTTCTTC

d_gene: TRBD1
abundance: medium-sized
v_gene: TRBV5-1
j_gene: TRBJ2-3
CDR3aa: CASSLSGGRTDTQYF
CDR3nt: TGCGCCAGCAGCTTGTCAGGGGGCAGGACAGATACGCAGTATTTT

d_gene: NA
abundance: medium-sized
v_gene: TRBV28
j_gene: TRBJ1-5
CDR3aa: CASSYRASNQPQHF
CDR3nt: TGTGCCAGCAGTTACCGGGCTAGCAATCAGCCCCAGCATTTT

d_gene: NA
abundance: NA
v_gene: TRBV5-8
j_gene: TRBJ1-4
CDR3aa: CASSSTSGDEKLFF
CDR3nt: TGTGCCAGCAGCTCAACCTCGGGGGATGAAAAACTGTTTTTT

d_gene: NA
abundance: once
v_gene: TRBV30
j_gene: TRBJ1-2
CDR3aa: CAWSVLGQYYGYTF
CDR3nt: TGTGCCTGGAGTGTACTCGGACAGTACTATGGCTACACCTTC

d_gene: NA
abundance: medium-sized
v_gene: TRBV18
j_gene: TRBJ2-7
CDR3aa: CASSRDFRSYEQYF
CDR3nt: TGTGCCAGCTCACGGGACTTTCGGAGCTACGAGCAGTACTTC

d_gene: NA
abundance: NA
v_gene: TRBV7-9
j_gene: TRBJ2-5
CDR3aa: CASSLQGETQYF
CDR3nt: TGTGCCAGCAGCTTACAGGGAGAGACCCAGTACTTC

d_gene: NA
abundance: NA
v_gene: TRBV12-3/TRBV12-4
j_gene: TRBJ1-5
CDR3aa: CASSPRDGNQPQHF
CDR3nt: TGTGCCAGCAGTCCCCGGGACGGTAATCAGCCCCAGCATTTT

d_gene: NA
abundance: once
v_gene: TRBV18
j_gene: TRBJ1-3
CDR3aa: CASSPESSGNTIYF
CDR3nt: TGTGCCAGCTCACCAGAGAGCTCTGGAAACACCATATATTTT

d_gene: TRBD2
abundance: NA
v_gene: TRBV5-1
j_gene: TRBJ2-1
CDR3aa: CASSLYIWLADNEQFF
CDR3nt: TGCGCCAGCAGCTTGTATATATGGCTAGCGGACAATGAGCAGTTCTTC